Following are 11 T cell receptor beta chains from one sample sequenced in a study of radiation and T cells in renal cell carcinoma. Measured with immunoSEQ multiplex PCR; TCRdb has only the in-frame clones, and not every one. This table holds some 8,800 clones, 55% to 70% found once. Noted treatment: treatment-naive control, cytoreductive nephrectomy. The material sequenced was tumor tissue, taken from a patient whose treatment was nephrectomy without radiotherapy. The receptors were sampled from a man in his sixties with renal cell carcinoma.

The chain has TRBV5-4 and TRBJ1-1; a weak D match, TRBD1 (6 bases). In germline, CDR1 is SGHNT, CDR2 YYREEE (reference sequence). Trimming took 1 base from V and 1 from J, leaving 14 bases between them. This CDR3 spans 16 amino acids. The CDR3 bases are TGTGCCAGCAGCTTGATGGGGGGCCAGGCGAACACTGAAGCTTTCTTT. Protein product: CASSLMGGQANTEAFF.

This chain joins TRBV9 and TRBJ2-3, with a weak D call TRBD1 (6 bases). V was clipped by 0 bases and J by 4 bases, with 15 bases between them. The germline CDR1 and CDR2 sequences are SGDLS and YYNGEE. The CDR3 runs to 16 residues. CDR3 protein: CASSVVYTGIADTQYF. The CDR3 DNA reads TGTGCCAGCAGCGTAGTATACACAGGGATCGCAGATACGCAGTATTTT.

This sequence joins TRBV7-6 and TRBJ1-5; D is unclear. V was cut by 0 bases and J by 9 bases, with 9 bases left in between. The germline gives CDR1 SGHVS, CDR2 FNYEAQ. The CDR3 is 13 residues long. The CDR3 DNA follows: TGTGCCAGCAGCTTAGCTCGGGAGATGCCCCAGCATTTT. Its translation is CASSLAREMPQHF.

The chain couples TRBV27 to TRBJ1-4; TRBD1 is a possible D gene (5 bases). The CDR3 extends over 16 amino acids. Germline assignment: CDR1 MNHEY and CDR2 SMNVEV (reference sequence). V was pared by 5 bases and J by 8 bases, with 21 bases between. CDR3 amino acids: CASSASGFGGREKLFF. DNA for the CDR3: TGTGCCAGCAGTGCCTCAGGGTTCGGGGGTAGAGAAAAACTGTTTTTT.

V gene TRBV7-2 combines with J gene TRBJ1-1; D is ambiguous. The CDR3 has 15 amino acids. V gave up 5 bases and J gave up 1 base, with 14 bases separating them. CDR1 SGHTA and CDR2 FQGNSA come from the germline V gene. The CDR3 loop is CASSPEVAPNTEAFF. DNA of the CDR3: TGTGCCAGCAGCCCAGAGGTTGCGCCGAACACTGAAGCTTTCTTT.

J is TRBJ1-1 and V is TRBV11-1, with 7 bases matching TRBD1. CDR1 and CDR2 from the germline V gene are SGHAT and FQDESV (reference sequence). The V and J ends lost 2 bases and 1 base, in that order; junction bases with no gene match: 10. The CDR3 spans 17 residues. CDR3 amino acids: CASSLRANRDRNTEAFF. The CDR3 nucleotides read TGTGCCAGCAGCTTAAGGGCCAACCGGGACAGGAACACTGAAGCTTTCTTT.

This chain joins TRBV12-5 and TRBJ1-2, with TRBD1 matching over 9 bases. This CDR3 has 18 residues. Germline CDR1 reads LGHNT; CDR2 reads FRNRAP. J was trimmed by 6 bases and V by 0 bases; bases with no gene match: 14. CDR3 nucleotides: TGTGCTAGTGGTTTGGTCCACGACGGGACAGGGCGAGTCGATGGCTACACCTTC. It is translated as CASGLVHDGTGRVDGYTF.

This chain joins TRBV7-2 and TRBJ2-4; 7 bases fit TRBD1. With V trimmed by 3 bases and J by 8 bases, 4 bases remained unmatched. Germline CDR1 reads SGHTA; CDR2 reads FQGNSA. CDR3 length: 13 residues. The CDR3 sequence: CASSFVTGDIQYF. The DNA of the CDR3 is TGTGCCAGCAGCTTCGTAACAGGGGACATTCAGTACTTC.

The chain is built from TRBV19 and TRBJ2-6; TRBD1 agrees at 11 bases. The germline V gene has CDR1 LNHDA and CDR2 SQIVND (reference sequence). The ends lost 5 bases at V and 1 base at J; junction bases unmatched: 4. This CDR3 has 17 amino acids. CDR3 residues: CASSHGDRGSGANVLTF. The CDR3 nucleotides read TGTGCCAGTAGTCATGGGGACAGGGGGTCTGGGGCCAACGTCCTGACTTTC.

This clone has only a few counts. The rearrangement uses TRBV19 and TRBJ1-5, with no clear D. V dropped 7 bases and J dropped 1 base, with 11 bases sitting between them. The CDR3 is 14 amino acids. Germline V gives CDR1 LNHDA, CDR2 SQIVND (reference sequence). The CDR3 DNA is TGTGCCAGTAATTTGATGGGGAGCAATCAGCCCCAGCATTTT. It encodes CASNLMGSNQPQHF.

V and J are TRBV5-4 and TRBJ2-5; weak D call: TRBD2 (6 bases). The CDR3 contains 12 residues. Trimming cost V 4 bases and J 5 bases, with 9 bases left between them. Germline-derived CDR1 and CDR2 are SGHNT and YYREEE (reference sequence). CDR3 sequence (DNA): TGTGCCAGCAGCGCGGCGGGGGAGACCCAGTACTTC. Protein product: CASSAAGETQYF. Based on the CDR3 plus reference TRBV5-4 and TRBJ2-5, the full variable domain is ETGVTQSPTHLIKTRGQQVTLRCSSQSGHNTVSWYQQALGQGPQFIFQYYREEENGRGNFPPRFSGLQFPNYSSELNVNALELDDSALYLCASSAAGETQYFGPGTRLLVL.